These 17 T cell receptor beta chains were all obtained from the same sample, sequenced in a study of T cells in narcolepsy. Clones were read by immunoSEQ multiplex PCR, and TCRdb kept only the in-frame ones, dropping some. The top ten clones hold around 1.3% of a sample with fewer than 40,000 clones, more than 80% of them seen once. The sequenced material came from CD45RA- memory CD4+ T cells from PBMCs. The receptors derive from a human donor with narcolepsy.

V gene TRBV6-1 combines with J gene TRBJ1-2; no definite D call. Germline CDR1 and CDR2: MNHNS and SASEGT. The V gene lost 0 bases and the J gene lost 4 bases, with 9 bases spanning the gap. The CDR3 totals 14 residues. This chain's CDR3 is CASSEAQDRYGYTF. In DNA form, the CDR3 reads TGTGCCAGCAGTGAAGCGCAGGACCGCTATGGCTACACCTTC.

The chain has TRBV5-1 and TRBJ2-1; D might be TRBD1 (5 bases). Trimming removed 7 bases at V and 5 bases at J, with 13 bases between. The germline V gene has CDR1 SGHRS and CDR2 YFSETQ. The CDR3 consists of 13 residues. The CDR3 loop reads CASLGLLNNEQFF. The CDR3 DNA reads as TGCGCCAGCCTGGGGCTATTAAACAATGAGCAGTTCTTC.

This chain connects TRBV5-6 to TRBJ1-2, with a weak D call TRBD1 (6 bases). V shed 4 bases and J shed 8 bases, with 15 bases lying between them. The CDR3 extends over 13 amino acids. Looked up from germline, CDR1 is SGHDT and CDR2 is YYEEEE. CDR3 residues: CASSPGVGGGYTF. DNA for the CDR3: TGTGCCAGCAGCCCGGGGGTCGGGGGCGGCTACACCTTC. The full variable domain, its missing parts supplied by reference TRBV5-6 and TRBJ1-2, is DAGVTQSPTHLIKTRGQQVTLRCSPKSGHDTVSWYQQALGQGPQFIFQYYEEEERQRGNFPDRFSGHQFPNYSSELNVNALLLGDSALYLCASSPGVGGGYTFGSGTRLTVV.

The V call is TRBV30, the J call TRBJ2-3; 7 nucleotides match TRBD1. The V segment lost 2 bases and the J segment 4 bases; nucleotides outside the gene matches: 3. CDR1 and CDR2 from the germline V gene are GTSNPN and SVGIG (reference sequence). The CDR3 length is 13 residues. This CDR3 reads CAWSRGRADTQYF. Here the CDR3 DNA reads TGTGCCTGGAGTAGGGGGCGCGCAGATACGCAGTATTTT. The full variable domain, with the rest looked up from reference TRBV30 and TRBJ2-3, is SQTIHQWPATLVQPVGSPLSLECTVEGTSNPNLYWYRQAAGRGLQLLFYSVGIGQISSEVPQNLSASRPQDRQFILSSKKLLLSDSGFYLCAWSRGRADTQYFGPGTRLTVL.

This chain connects TRBV7-8 to TRBJ2-1, with 13 bases lining up with TRBD2. Trimming took 3 bases from V and 4 from J; bases not matched to a gene: 3. The CDR3 spans 16 residues. Looked up from germline, CDR1 is SGHVS and CDR2 is FQNEAQ. The CDR3 DNA follows: TGTGCCAGCAGCTTCAGACTAGCGGGGGGATACAATGAGCAGTTCTTC. Protein product: CASSFRLAGGYNEQFF.

This clone appeared a single time. The J gene is TRBJ1-1, the V gene TRBV11-2; TRBD1 matches at 9 bases. Germline V gene data show CDR1 as SGHAT and CDR2 as FQNNGV. The length of the CDR3 is 14 residues. V dropped 6 bases and J dropped 6; count of bases not matched to a gene: 8. The CDR3 reads CASRSQGAGPEAFF. The DNA of the CDR3 is TGTGCCAGCAGGTCACAGGGGGCAGGTCCTGAAGCTTTCTTT.

V gene TRBV9 combines with J gene TRBJ1-3, with 7 nucleotides matching TRBD1. V shed 3 bases, J shed 0 bases, and the junction held 9 bases outside the gene matches. Germline V lookup: CDR1 SGDLS, CDR2 YYNGEE. This CDR3 has 17 residues. CDR3 sequence: CASSAKAGTASGNTIYF. As DNA, the CDR3 is TGTGCCAGCAGCGCCAAAGCCGGGACAGCCTCTGGAAACACCATATATTTT.

This chain links TRBV6-4 with TRBJ2-1; the match to TRBD2 covers 9 bases. Unmatched junction bases numbered 1, after V lost 0 bases and J lost 7 bases. The CDR3 is made up of 14 amino acids. Germline V lookup: CDR1 MRHNA, CDR2 SNTAGT. DNA for the CDR3: TGTGCCAGCAGTGACTCTAGCGGGGGAAATGAGCAGTTCTTC. Encoded protein: CASSDSSGGNEQFF.

The chain recombines TRBV6-1 with TRBJ2-7; tentative D call: TRBD2 (5 bases). Trimming left V 2 bases short and J 7 bases short, with 15 bases between. The length of the CDR3 is 14 residues. The V gene's germline CDR1 is MNHNS and CDR2 SASEGT. The CDR3 sequence: CASSERGPPGEQYF. In nucleotides, the CDR3 is TGTGCCAGCAGTGAAAGAGGACCCCCGGGGGAGCAGTACTTC.

The rearrangement links TRBV5-1 to TRBJ2-5; either TRBD1 or TRBD2 may fit D (7 bases each). With 6 bases removed from V and 3 bases from J, the gap between germline ends came to 18 bases. CDR3 length: 15 amino acids. From germline, CDR1 is SGHRS and CDR2 YFSETQ. CDR3 region: CASTKYSGTEETQYF. The DNA for the CDR3 is TGCGCCAGCACCAAGTACAGCGGGACAGAAGAGACCCAGTACTTC.

This rearrangement joins TRBV6-5 to TRBJ1-2, with a weak D call TRBD1 (6 bases). V was pared by 7 bases and J by 4 bases, with 16 bases between. This CDR3 spans 14 amino acids. CDR1 is MNHEY and CDR2 is SVGAGI in the germline V gene. The CDR3 spells CASNTQTGPYGYTF. The DNA for the CDR3 is TGTGCCAGCAATACTCAGACAGGACCCTATGGCTACACCTTC.

The gene calls are TRBV7-2 and TRBJ1-5, with D uncertain. The CDR3 covers 14 residues. Germline V lookup: CDR1 SGHTA, CDR2 FQGNSA. Trimming shortened V by 2 bases and J by 4 bases, and 9 bases separated the two germline ends. The CDR3 nucleotides read TGTGCCAGCAGCTTATGGGTGATAAATCAGCCCCAGCATTTT. This encodes CASSLWVINQPQHF.

This clone was seen just once. The chain employs TRBV4-3 and TRBJ1-2, with 7 bases lining up with TRBD1. This CDR3 comprises 16 residues. From germline, CDR1 is LGHNA and CDR2 YSLEER. The junction had 7 bases not matched to a gene; V was cut back by 1 base and J by 2 bases. CDR3 coding DNA: TGCGCCAGCAGCCAAGGAGAGGACAGGACAAACTATGGCTACACCTTC. Translating it yields CASSQGEDRTNYGYTF.

The V gene is TRBV6-5, the J gene TRBJ1-1, with D hard to call. This CDR3 spans 14 amino acids. Deletions cut 0 bases from V and 0 bases from J, with 5 bases between. CDR1 is MNHEY and CDR2 is SVGAGI in the germline V gene. In nucleotides, the CDR3 is TGTGCCAGCAGTTACTCAGGGATGAACACTGAAGCTTTCTTT. This gives the protein CASSYSGMNTEAFF.

The V call is TRBV30, the J call TRBJ1-3; no clear D. The germline gives CDR1 GTSNPN, CDR2 SVGIG (reference sequence). Trimming pared 3 bases from V and 0 bases from J, leaving 12 bases between. The CDR3 extends over 15 amino acids. This chain's CDR3 is CAWSAGLISGNTIYF. The CDR3 bases are TGTGCCTGGAGCGCAGGACTCATCTCTGGAAACACCATATATTTT.

The sample holds one count of this clone. The chain carries TRBV10-3 and TRBJ2-3, with D unclear. Germline V gene data show CDR1 as ENHRY and CDR2 as SYGVKD. Trimming pared 0 bases from V and 2 bases from J, leaving 9 bases between. This CDR3 spans 15 amino acids. This chain's CDR3 is CAISESSLTTDTQYF. The CDR3 DNA reads as TGTGCCATCAGTGAGTCGAGCCTTACCACAGATACGCAGTATTTT.

Only a few counts were recorded for this clone. The J gene is TRBJ1-5, the V gene TRBV27; 8 positions match TRBD1. Germline V CDR1 and CDR2: MNHEY, SMNVEV (reference sequence). J gave up 2 bases and V 6 bases, and 6 bases lay outside the gene matches. The length of the CDR3 is 15 residues. The CDR3 loop is CASSRQGLGNQPQHF. The CDR3, as DNA: TGTGCCAGCAGCCGACAGGGGTTGGGCAATCAGCCCCAGCATTTT.